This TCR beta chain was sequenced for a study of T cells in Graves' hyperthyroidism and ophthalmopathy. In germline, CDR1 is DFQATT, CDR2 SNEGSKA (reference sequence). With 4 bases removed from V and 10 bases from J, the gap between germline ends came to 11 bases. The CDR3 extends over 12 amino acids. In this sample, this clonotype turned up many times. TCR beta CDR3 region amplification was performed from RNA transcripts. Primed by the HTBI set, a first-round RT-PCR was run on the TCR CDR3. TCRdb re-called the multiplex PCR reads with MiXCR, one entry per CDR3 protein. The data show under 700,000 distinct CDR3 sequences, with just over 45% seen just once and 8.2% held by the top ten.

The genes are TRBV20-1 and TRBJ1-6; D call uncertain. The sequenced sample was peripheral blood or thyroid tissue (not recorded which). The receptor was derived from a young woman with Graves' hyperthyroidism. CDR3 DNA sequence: TGCAGTGCTACCGACTGGAGATCACCCCTCCACTTT. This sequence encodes CSATDWRSPLHF.